This T cell receptor beta chain was identified during a study of yellow fever vaccine responses in identical twins. Per germline, CDR1 MNHEY and CDR2 SVGAGI. The length of the CDR3 is 16 residues. Trimming took 4 bases from V and 0 from J; bases not matched to a gene: 4. With regard to this clonotype: What it recognizes is unknown.

Findings and limits, study-wide: Vaccine T cell responses of twins reportedly seemed partly convergent and partly personalized.

TCRdb ran MiXCR on the RT-PCR reads and lists one entry per CDR3 protein. The sample has roughly 18,000 distinct CDR3 sequences, 61% seen once. The V call is TRBV6-5, the J call TRBJ2-5, with 11 nucleotides matching TRBD2. This receptor was taken from a woman under 30 who received the yellow fever vaccine. The sequencing here drew on T cells from blood (PBMCs), unsorted or a sorted subset (not recorded which), taken before or after yellow fever vaccination (not recorded which). CDR3 residues: CASSFSSGGHQETQYF. The CDR3 nucleotides are TGTGCCAGCAGTTTTTCTAGCGGGGGGCACCAAGAGACCCAGTACTTC.